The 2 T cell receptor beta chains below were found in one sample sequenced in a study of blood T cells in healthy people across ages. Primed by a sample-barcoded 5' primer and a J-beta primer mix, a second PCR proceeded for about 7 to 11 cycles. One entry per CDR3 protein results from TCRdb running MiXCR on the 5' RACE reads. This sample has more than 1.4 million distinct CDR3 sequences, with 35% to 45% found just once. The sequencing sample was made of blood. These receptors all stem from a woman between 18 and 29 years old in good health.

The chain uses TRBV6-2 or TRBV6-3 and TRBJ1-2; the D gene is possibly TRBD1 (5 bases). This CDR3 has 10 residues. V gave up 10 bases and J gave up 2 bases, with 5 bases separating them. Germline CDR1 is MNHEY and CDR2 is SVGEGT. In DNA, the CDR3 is TGTGCCACAGGGAACTATGGCTACACCTTC. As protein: CATGNYGYTF.

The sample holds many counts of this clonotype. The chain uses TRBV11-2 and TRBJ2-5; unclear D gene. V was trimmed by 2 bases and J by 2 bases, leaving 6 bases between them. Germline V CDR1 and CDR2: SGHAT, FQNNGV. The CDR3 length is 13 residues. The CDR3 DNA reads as TGTGCCAGCAGCTTAAATAATCAAGAGACCCAGTACTTC. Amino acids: CASSLNNQETQYF.